This TCR beta chain comes out of a study of CD8 T cells in ankylosing spondylitis. Overall study findings and caveats: According to the report, clones linked to the disease were significantly enriched in matched synovial fluid samples taken from ankylosing spondylitis patients. Past studies reported some motif variants in reactive arthritis synovial fluid and blood. A TCR beta motif of several highly homologous variants seemed to mark ankylosing spondylitis blood. CD8+ disease-linked clones were present at relatively low frequencies in blood.

The CDR3 extends over 15 amino acids. Trimming took 2 bases from V and 6 from J, leaving 17 bases between them. Germline V gene sequence: CDR1 MDHEN, CDR2 SYDVKM. TCRdb fed the 5' RACE reads into MiXCR, producing one record per CDR3 protein. The sample has about 300,000 distinct CDR3 sequences, roughly 10% seen once. A word on this clonotype: Its matching antigen is unknown.

The chain recombines TRBV28 with TRBJ2-7; maybe TRBD2 (6 bases). The origin of this receptor is a female donor with ankylosing spondylitis or in good health (not recorded which). Sequences were obtained from blood, either unsorted or a sorted T cell fraction (not recorded which). The CDR3 DNA sequence: TGTGCCAGCAGTTTAGACAACCGGAGGGTCTCCGAGCAGTACTTC. As protein: CASSLDNRRVSEQYF.